The rows below give T cell receptor beta chains drawn from one sample of a study of cytomegalovirus exposure and HLA in healthy donors. TCRdb's table, derived via immunoSEQ multiplex PCR, lists solely in-frame clones and lacks some. The sample lists 150,000 to 200,000 clones, 82% seen once, with roughly 0.1% in the top ten. The sequenced material came from PBMCs. These receptors came from a boy younger than 10 in good health and CMV-seronegative. Each CDR3 is given with its conserved first and last residue. Each record gives: D gene, V gene, J gene, clone size, CDR3 protein, CDR3 DNA. The D gene is left open where the match is weak. Clone size is given for some rows only: seen once, a few or many times, or a class if the clone is expanded.

-	TRBV5-1	TRBJ1-3	-	CASSRGGFSGNTIYF	TGCGCCAGCAGCCGAGGAGGGTTCTCTGGAAACACCATATATTTT
-	TRBV7-2	TRBJ2-2	-	CASSFNWELFF	TGTGCCAGCAGCTTCAACTGGGAGCTGTTTTTT
-	TRBV7-2	TRBJ1-2	-	CASSPQQAIYGYTF	TGTGCCAGCAGCCCACAACAGGCGATCTATGGCTACACCTTC
-	TRBV7-2	TRBJ1-2	once	CASSSPSQGSYTF	TGTGCCAGCAGCTCGCCCAGCCAGGGGAGCTACACCTTC
TRBD1	TRBV7-2	TRBJ1-6	few	CASSLFGTGQSPLHF	TGTGCCAGCAGCTTATTCGGGACAGGACAGTCACCCCTCCACTTT
TRBD2	TRBV5-8	TRBJ2-7	-	CASSLEASGPYEQYF	TGTGCCAGCAGCTTGGAGGCTAGCGGTCCCTACGAGCAGTACTTC
-	TRBV2	TRBJ2-7	-	CASSGSSGSGYEQYF	TGTGCCAGCAGTGGGTCGTCGGGGTCGGGCTACGAGCAGTACTTC
TRBD1	TRBV10-3	TRBJ1-2	-	CAAQTGTATNYGYTF	TGTGCCGCACAGACTGGGACAGCGACTAACTATGGCTACACCTTC
-	TRBV25-1	TRBJ1-1	-	CASSNGGAEAFF	TGTGCCAGCAGTAACGGGGGGGCTGAAGCTTTCTTT
TRBD1	TRBV7-2	TRBJ1-1	-	CASSLATGTGLMNTEAFF	TGTGCCAGCAGCTTAGCAACCGGGACAGGCCTCATGAACACTGAAGCTTTCTTT
-	TRBV5-5	TRBJ1-2	once	CASSLWLLVHYGYTF	TGTGCCAGCAGCCTGTGGCTCTTGGTTCACTATGGCTACACCTTC
TRBD2	TRBV18	TRBJ2-1	-	CASSPVFSGGARNEQFF	TGTGCCAGCTCACCAGTGTTTAGCGGGGGGGCCCGGAATGAGCAGTTCTTC
TRBD2	TRBV10-3	TRBJ2-7	-	CAISDLAGGLNEQYF	TGTGCCATCAGTGATCTAGCGGGGGGGCTCAACGAGCAGTACTTC
-	TRBV10-2	TRBJ1-4	-	CASKDLRGEKLFF	TGCGCCAGCAAAGACCTAAGGGGGGAAAAACTGTTTTTT
-	TRBV7-9	TRBJ1-2	-	CASSTWTAYGYTF	TGTGCCAGCAGTACCTGGACAGCATATGGCTACACCTTC
TRBD1	TRBV7-3	TRBJ1-3	-	CASSKGQGTIYF	TGTGCCAGCAGCAAAGGACAGGGGACCATATATTTT
TRBD2	TRBV7-2	TRBJ2-3	-	CASSLGASGGPDTQYF	TGTGCCAGCAGCTTAGGCGCTAGCGGGGGTCCAGATACGCAGTATTTT
TRBD2	TRBV5-4	TRBJ2-5	-	CASSMPPLAGGRETQYF	TGTGCCAGCAGTATGCCACCCTTAGCGGGGGGGCGAGAGACCCAGTACTTC
-	TRBV30	TRBJ2-2	-	CAWEKGGAVTGELFF	TGTGCCTGGGAGAAGGGGGGGGCTGTCACCGGGGAGCTGTTTTTT
TRBD1	TRBV4-3	TRBJ1-6	-	CASKWTGGSNSPLHF	TGCGCCAGCAAATGGACAGGGGGCAGTAATTCACCCCTCCACTTT
-	TRBV7-2	TRBJ2-3	-	CASSLPGHPQYF	TGTGCCAGCAGCTTACCGGGACACCCGCAGTATTTT
TRBD1	TRBV7-2	TRBJ2-7	-	CASSTDRGEPEQYF	TGTGCCAGCAGCACGGACAGGGGAGAACCCGAGCAGTACTTC